The 30 T cell receptor beta chains below come from one sample, sequenced in a study of blood T cell repertoires in COVID-19. Method: immunoSEQ multiplex PCR; TCRdb's copy keeps in-frame clones and lacks some. The data contain some 230,000 clones, 83% of them singletons. The specimen was peripheral blood. These receptors were obtained from a woman in her forties or fifties with acute or convalescent COVID-19.

The chain employs TRBV5-1 and TRBJ2-7; perhaps TRBD1 as D (6 bases). Trimming took 6 bases from V and 5 from J, leaving 15 bases between them. The CDR3 runs to 13 residues. In germline, CDR1 is SGHRS, CDR2 YFSETQ. DNA of the CDR3: TGCGCCAGCACGGAACAGGGTTCCAACGAGCAGTACTTC. It codes for CASTEQGSNEQYF. Full variable domain (missing parts from reference TRBV5-1 and TRBJ2-7): KAGVTQTPRYLIKTRGQQVTLSCSPISGHRSVSWYQQTPGQGLQFLFEYFSETQRNKGNFPGRFSGRQFSNSRSEMNVSTLELGDSALYLCASTEQGSNEQYFGPGTRLTVT.

The CDR3 reads CASSPRGVSDTQYF. The CDR3 coding sequence is TGTGCCAGCAGCCCCAGGGGAGTAAGTGATACGCAGTATTTT. This chain links TRBV19 with TRBJ2-3, with TRBD1 as a possible D gene (6 bases). CDR1 is LNHDA, CDR2 SQIVND, per germline (reference sequence). With 9 bases removed from V and 6 bases from J, the gap between germline ends came to 19 bases. This CDR3 is 14 amino acids long.

This rearrangement joins TRBV28 to TRBJ2-7; 8 bases fit TRBD2. This CDR3 has 16 amino acids. Per the germline V gene, CDR1 is MDHEN and CDR2 is SYDVKM. V gave up 7 bases and J gave up 2 bases; unmatched junction bases: 13. CDR3 amino acids: CASIGAGGLYPYEQYF. The CDR3 region has the DNA TGTGCCAGCATAGGGGCGGGGGGCCTTTACCCCTACGAGCAGTACTTC.

The chain uses TRBV30 and TRBJ2-1; TRBD2 agrees at 7 bases. Per germline, CDR1 GTSNPN and CDR2 SVGIG (reference sequence). The CDR3 covers 14 residues. V lost 3 bases, J lost 9 bases, and 11 bases stayed unmatched. In nucleotides, the CDR3 is TGTGCCTGGAGCACAGGACTAGTCTTAGGTGAGCAGTTCTTC. Translating gives CAWSTGLVLGEQFF.

The gene calls are TRBV7-3 and TRBJ1-6; no reliable D call. CDR1 and CDR2 from the germline V gene are SGHTA and FQGTGA. This CDR3 spans 14 amino acids. V gave up 5 bases and J gave up 10 bases, with 15 bases separating them. The CDR3 coding sequence is TGTGCCAGCAGCCTAGAAGGTGTATTGTCACCCCTCCACTTT. Translating it yields CASSLEGVLSPLHF.

The chain employs TRBV14 and TRBJ2-1; tentatively, D is TRBD2 (5 bases). This CDR3 is built from 19 residues. In germline, CDR1 is SGHDN, CDR2 FVKESK. V was cut by 0 bases and J by 5 bases, with 23 bases left in between. CDR3 bases: TGTGCCAGCAGCCAAGAGGGAGCCGTAAAACTAGTCATCGACAATGAGCAGTTCTTC. It encodes CASSQEGAVKLVIDNEQFF.

J is TRBJ2-1 and V is TRBV6-6; 8 nucleotides match TRBD2. V dropped 2 bases and J dropped 7; count of bases not matched to a gene: 7. The CDR3 has 15 residues. Per the germline V gene, CDR1 is MNHNY and CDR2 is SVGAGI (reference sequence). The CDR3 DNA follows: TGTGCCAGCAGTTACCAGGTAGCGGGAAATAATGAGCAGTTCTTC. Protein sequence: CASSYQVAGNNEQFF.

Here the CDR3 DNA reads TGTGCCAGCAGCACAAATAATGAAAAACTGTTTTTT. Protein: CASSTNNEKLFF. The chain has TRBV27 and TRBJ1-4; D remains ambiguous. Germline CDR1 and CDR2: MNHEY and SMNVEV (reference sequence). This CDR3 has 12 amino acids. V lost 6 bases to trimming and J lost 4 bases, with 6 bases between them.

This clone is a singleton in its sample. The chain links TRBV4-1 to TRBJ2-1; TRBD2 matches 8 bases. The V gene's germline CDR1 is MGHRA and CDR2 YSYEKL. This CDR3 has 15 residues. Trimming at V came to 4 bases and at J to 9 bases, leaving 11 bases not matched to a gene. DNA of the CDR3: TGCGCCAGCAGCCTACACTGGACTAGCAAAGTTGAGCAGTTCTTC. Protein product: CASSLHWTSKVEQFF.

The rearrangement joins TRBV25-1 to TRBJ1-2; possibly TRBD1 for D (5 bases). Germline loops: CDR1 MGHDK, CDR2 SYGVNS. The CDR3 runs 13 residues. The germline V and J ends were trimmed by 10 bases and 1 base, with 13 bases remaining between them. The CDR3 protein is CATRGALNYGYTF. The CDR3 coding sequence is TGTGCCACCCGCGGGGCCCTTAACTATGGCTACACCTTC.

The chain has TRBV18 and TRBJ1-5, with unresolved D. Trimming stripped 3 bases from V and 4 bases from J, with 10 bases between. The CDR3 is 14 residues long. Germline-derived CDR1 and CDR2 are KGHSH and LQKENI. This CDR3 reads CASSPEQVNQPQHF. The DNA of the CDR3 is TGTGCCAGCTCACCTGAGCAGGTGAATCAGCCCCAGCATTTT.

For the CDR3, the DNA is TGTGCCAGCAGCTTAGGGGACAGCGGCACAGATACGCAGTATTTT. The encoded protein is CASSLGDSGTDTQYF. The chain joins TRBV7-9 to TRBJ2-3; TRBD1 matches 7 bases. V was clipped by 1 base and J by 1 base; unmatched bases: 2. Germline CDR1 and CDR2: SEHNR and FQNEAQ (reference sequence). The CDR3 runs to 15 residues.

The rearrangement joins TRBV28 to TRBJ1-1; D is undetermined. This CDR3 comprises 15 residues. CDR1 and CDR2 from the germline V gene are MDHEN and SYDVKM. The ends were cut back, 3 bases at V and 4 bases at J, with 15 bases in the middle. CDR3: CASSFLGKLATEAFF. The CDR3 coding sequence is TGTGCCAGCAGTTTTTTGGGGAAACTAGCCACTGAAGCTTTCTTT. The whole variable domain, filled in from reference TRBV28 and TRBJ1-1, reads DVKVTQSSRYLVKRTGEKVFLECVQDMDHENMFWYRQDPGLGLRLIYFSYDVKMKEKGDIPEGYSVSREKKERFSLILESASTNQTSMYLCASSFLGKLATEAFFGQGTRLTVV.

The V call is TRBV28, the J call TRBJ2-7; D is uncertain. V lost 2 bases and J 3 bases, leaving 8 bases between the germline ends. The CDR3 is made up of 13 amino acids. Germline loops: CDR1 MDHEN, CDR2 SYDVKM. CDR3 coding DNA: TGTGCCAGCAGTTTACACAGTTACTACGAGCAGTACTTC. Protein product: CASSLHSYYEQYF.

The chain links TRBV5-1 to TRBJ2-7; 8 bases line up with TRBD2. CDR3 length: 16 residues. V shed 3 bases and J 1 base; nucleotides not matched to a gene: 9. Germline loops: CDR1 SGHRS, CDR2 YFSETQ. This CDR3 reads CASSSYEAGGSYEQYF. The CDR3 coding sequence is TGCGCCAGCAGCTCGTATGAGGCGGGAGGTTCCTACGAGCAGTACTTC. Drawing the rest from reference TRBV5-1 and TRBJ2-7, the complete variable domain is KAGVTQTPRYLIKTRGQQVTLSCSPISGHRSVSWYQQTPGQGLQFLFEYFSETQRNKGNFPGRFSGRQFSNSRSEMNVSTLELGDSALYLCASSSYEAGGSYEQYFGPGTRLTVT.

The table lists this clone with a count of one. The chain employs TRBV6-5 and TRBJ2-6, with D perhaps matching TRBD2 (6 bases). The V gene lost 4 bases and the J gene lost 2 bases, with 6 bases spanning the gap. CDR1 is MNHEY, CDR2 SVGAGI, per germline. The CDR3 length is 14 residues. The CDR3 sequence: CASSWEAGANVLTF. The CDR3 nucleotides are TGTGCCAGCAGTTGGGAGGCTGGGGCCAACGTCCTGACTTTC.

J is TRBJ2-2 and V is TRBV21-1; the D call in the table, TRBD2, was not verified against the DNA. TRBV21-1 constitutes a pseudogene. This CDR3 contains 15 residues. Here the CDR3 reads CASSNPSPNTGELFF. The CDR3 region has the DNA TGTGCCAGCAGCAACCCTAGCCCGAACACCGGGGAGCTGTTTTTT.

The chain recombines TRBV11-3 with TRBJ2-1; weak D call: TRBD2 (6 bases). The germline gives CDR1 SGHNT, CDR2 YENEEA. Trimming cost V 4 bases and J 9 bases, with 16 bases left between them. The CDR3 has 14 residues. The CDR3 DNA sequence: TGTGCCAGCAGCTCCGGCCTTTTGGAGGGTGAGCAGTTCTTC. Protein product: CASSSGLLEGEQFF.

The chain is built from TRBV23-1 and TRBJ1-1; the D gene is possibly TRBD1 (6 bases). TRBV23-1 is labeled an ORF, and its function is uncertain. CDR3 length: 16 amino acids. Deletions cut 2 bases from V and 6 bases from J, with 19 bases between. CDR3 protein: CASSQPKGDRNPEAFF. The CDR3 coding sequence is TGCGCCAGCAGTCAACCCAAAGGCGACAGGAATCCTGAAGCTTTCTTT.

The chain has TRBV7-9 and TRBJ2-3; possibly TRBD2 for D (6 bases). The CDR3 is 15 residues long. Germline V CDR1 and CDR2: SEHNR, FQNEAQ (reference sequence). V lost 1 base and J lost 4, with 12 bases in between. The CDR3 spells CASSLGVGRPDTQYF. The CDR3 nucleotides are TGTGCCAGCAGCTTAGGGGTGGGGAGGCCAGATACGCAGTATTTT.

The gene calls are TRBV10-3 and TRBJ2-7; tentatively, D is TRBD2 (6 bases). There are 13 residues in the CDR3. Trimming left V 4 bases short and J 2 bases short, with 9 bases between. The V gene's germline CDR1 is ENHRY and CDR2 SYGVKD. The CDR3 region is CAISVSGAYEQYF. The CDR3 DNA is TGTGCCATCAGTGTTTCGGGGGCCTACGAGCAGTACTTC.

The gene calls are TRBV4-1 and TRBJ2-2; D unclear. This CDR3 region has 13 residues. Trimming removed 2 bases from V and 5 bases from J, with 6 bases in between. CDR1 and CDR2 from the germline V gene are MGHRA and YSYEKL. The CDR3: CASSQSVTGELFF. The CDR3, as DNA: TGCGCCAGCAGCCAATCGGTAACCGGGGAGCTGTTTTTT.

The chain has TRBV28 and TRBJ1-1, with a possible D match to TRBD1 (5 bases). The V end was cut by 2 bases, the J end by 8 bases, with 9 bases between. Germline CDR1 is MDHEN and CDR2 is SYDVKM. The CDR3 covers 12 residues. In nucleotides, the CDR3 is TGTGCCAGCAGTTTACAAGGGGCCGAAGCTTTCTTT. It translates to CASSLQGAEAFF.

The DNA of the CDR3 is TGTGCCAGCAGCCCAGACAGGGGGCGCCGCGAGACCCAGTACTTC. Translation: CASSPDRGRRETQYF. The V call is TRBV7-2, the J call TRBJ2-5, with 10 bases identical to TRBD1. The CDR3 is 15 amino acids. The J segment lost 5 bases and the V segment lost 5 bases, leaving 8 bases of the junction unmatched. The V gene's germline CDR1 is SGHTA and CDR2 FQGNSA.

The V gene is TRBV30, the J gene TRBJ2-3; 12 bases line up with TRBD2. Germline CDR1 and CDR2: GTSNPN and SVGIG (reference sequence). Trimming at V came to 0 bases and at J to 5 bases, leaving 6 bases not matched to a gene. The CDR3 totals 16 residues. As DNA, the CDR3 is TGTGCCTGGAGTGTCCGGACTAGCGGGATGAGAGATACGCAGTATTTT. This gives the protein CAWSVRTSGMRDTQYF.

The chain carries TRBV28 and TRBJ1-1; a weak D match, TRBD1 (5 bases). V shed 6 bases and J shed 1 base, with 9 bases lying between them. This CDR3 region has 13 residues. Germline V CDR1 and CDR2: MDHEN, SYDVKM. The CDR3 region is CASSQTANTEAFF. The CDR3 DNA is TGTGCCAGCAGCCAGACAGCGAACACTGAAGCTTTCTTT.

The V call is TRBV5-1, the J call TRBJ2-7; TRBD2 agrees at 11 bases. V shed 0 bases and J 6 bases; nucleotides not matched to a gene: 11. The CDR3 sequence is 17 residues long. CDR1 and CDR2 from the germline V gene are SGHRS and YFSETQ. As DNA, the CDR3 is TGCGCCAGCAGCTTGGGGCTAGCGGGAGGCTCCCCCCCCGAGCAGTACTTC. Its protein is CASSLGLAGGSPPEQYF.

The chain is built from TRBV12-2 and TRBJ1-2; TRBD1, the table's D call, was not compared with the DNA. TRBV12-2 is classified as a pseudogene. The CDR3 covers 13 residues. The CDR3 region has the DNA TGTGCAAGTCGCTTAGGGTTGCAACAGGGCTACACCTTC. Its protein product is CASRLGLQQGYTF.

The chain has TRBV20-1 and TRBJ2-1; D is undetermined. V lost 3 bases, J lost 11 bases, and 11 bases lay in between. The length of the CDR3 is 11 residues. Per the germline V gene, CDR1 is DFQATT and CDR2 is SNEGSKA (reference sequence). The CDR3 DNA sequence: TGCAGTGCTAGTCCCGGGTGGCAGCAGTTCTTC. Protein: CSASPGWQQFF.

The CDR3 here is CASSPQWTGELFF. CDR3 bases: TGTGCCAGCAGCCCACAGTGGACCGGGGAGCTGTTTTTT. The chain joins TRBV7-8 to TRBJ2-2, with no clear D. CDR1 SGHVS and CDR2 FQNEAQ come from the germline V gene. Trimming stripped 5 bases from V and 5 bases from J, with 9 bases between. The CDR3 loop spans 13 amino acids.